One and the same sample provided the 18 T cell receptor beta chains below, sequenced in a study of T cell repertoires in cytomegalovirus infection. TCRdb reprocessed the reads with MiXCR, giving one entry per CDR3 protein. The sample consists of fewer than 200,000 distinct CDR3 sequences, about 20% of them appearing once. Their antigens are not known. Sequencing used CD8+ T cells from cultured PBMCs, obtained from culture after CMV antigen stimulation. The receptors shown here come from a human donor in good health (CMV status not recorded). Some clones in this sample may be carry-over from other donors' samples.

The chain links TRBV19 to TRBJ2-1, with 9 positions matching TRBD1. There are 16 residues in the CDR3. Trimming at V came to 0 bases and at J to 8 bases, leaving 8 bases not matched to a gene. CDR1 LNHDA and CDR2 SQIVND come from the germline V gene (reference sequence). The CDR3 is CASSIDQQGASHEQFF. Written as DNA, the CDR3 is TGTGCCAGTAGTATAGATCAACAGGGGGCGAGTCATGAGCAGTTCTTC.

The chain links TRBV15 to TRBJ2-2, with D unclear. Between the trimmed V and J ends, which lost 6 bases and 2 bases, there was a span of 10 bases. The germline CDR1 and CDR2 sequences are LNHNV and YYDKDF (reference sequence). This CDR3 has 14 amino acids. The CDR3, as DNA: TGTGCCACCAGGATCCCCAGCAACACCGGGGAGCTGTTTTTT. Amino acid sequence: CATRIPSNTGELFF.

CDR3 region: CAWSLGLVQETQYF. Here the CDR3 DNA reads TGTGCCTGGAGTTTGGGACTAGTTCAAGAGACCCAGTACTTC. V usage is TRBV30 and J usage is TRBJ2-5, with 8 bases that match TRBD2. The CDR3 consists of 14 residues. V lost 2 bases to trimming and J lost 2 bases; unmatched junction nucleotides: 4. Germline assignment: CDR1 GTSNPN and CDR2 SVGIG (reference sequence).

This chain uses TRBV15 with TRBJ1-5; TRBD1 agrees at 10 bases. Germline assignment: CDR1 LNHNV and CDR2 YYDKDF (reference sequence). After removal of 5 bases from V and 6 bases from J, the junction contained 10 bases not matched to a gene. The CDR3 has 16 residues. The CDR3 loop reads CATSERQGAPVQPQHF. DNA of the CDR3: TGTGCCACCAGCGAGAGACAGGGGGCTCCTGTTCAGCCCCAGCATTTT.

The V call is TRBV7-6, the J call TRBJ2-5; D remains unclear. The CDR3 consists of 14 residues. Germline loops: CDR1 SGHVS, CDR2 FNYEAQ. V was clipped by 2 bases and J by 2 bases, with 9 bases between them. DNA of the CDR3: TGTGCCAGCAGCTTATCTGGTCGACAAGAGACCCAGTACTTC. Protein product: CASSLSGRQETQYF. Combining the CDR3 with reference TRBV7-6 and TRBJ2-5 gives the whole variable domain GAGVSQSPRYKVTKRGQDVALRCDPISGHVSLYWYRQALGQGPEFLTYFNYEAQQDKSGLPNDRFSAERPEGSISTLTIQRTEQRDSAMYRCASSLSGRQETQYFGPGTRLLVL.

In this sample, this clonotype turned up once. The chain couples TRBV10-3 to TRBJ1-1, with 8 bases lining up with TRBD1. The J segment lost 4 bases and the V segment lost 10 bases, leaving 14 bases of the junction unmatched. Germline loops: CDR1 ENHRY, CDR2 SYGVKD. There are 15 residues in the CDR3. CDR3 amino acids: CATLGAGGVRTEAFF. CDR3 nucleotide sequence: TGTGCCACCTTAGGGGCAGGGGGCGTTCGCACTGAAGCTTTCTTT.

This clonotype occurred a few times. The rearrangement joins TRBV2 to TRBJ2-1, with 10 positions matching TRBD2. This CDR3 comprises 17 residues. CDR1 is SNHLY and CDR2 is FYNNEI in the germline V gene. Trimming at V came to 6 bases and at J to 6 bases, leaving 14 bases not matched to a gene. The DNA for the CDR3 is TGTGCCAGCAGAGAAATCTTAGCGGGGGGCGTGGGCAATGAGCAGTTCTTC. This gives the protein CASREILAGGVGNEQFF.

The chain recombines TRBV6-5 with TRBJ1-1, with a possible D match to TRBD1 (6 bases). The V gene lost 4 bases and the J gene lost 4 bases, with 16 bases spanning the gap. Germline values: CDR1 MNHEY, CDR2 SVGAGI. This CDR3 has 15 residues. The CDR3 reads CASSFADSLSTEAFF. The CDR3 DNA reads TGTGCCAGCAGTTTCGCGGACAGCCTTTCCACTGAAGCTTTCTTT.

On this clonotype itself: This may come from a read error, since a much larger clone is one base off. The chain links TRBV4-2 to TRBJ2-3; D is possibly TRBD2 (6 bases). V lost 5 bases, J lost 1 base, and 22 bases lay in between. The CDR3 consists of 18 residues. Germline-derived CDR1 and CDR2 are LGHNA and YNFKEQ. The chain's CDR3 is CASSYIAATDSGTDTQYF. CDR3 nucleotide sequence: TGTGCCAGCAGCTACATAGCGGCCACGGACTCAGGCACAGATACGCAGTATTTT.

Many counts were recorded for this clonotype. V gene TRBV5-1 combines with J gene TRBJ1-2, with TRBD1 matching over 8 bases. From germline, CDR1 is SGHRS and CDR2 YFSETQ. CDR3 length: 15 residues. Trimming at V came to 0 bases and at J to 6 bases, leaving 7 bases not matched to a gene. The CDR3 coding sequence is TGCGCCAGCAGCTTGGAGGCGCAGGGGGCTGATGGCTACACCTTC. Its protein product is CASSLEAQGADGYTF.

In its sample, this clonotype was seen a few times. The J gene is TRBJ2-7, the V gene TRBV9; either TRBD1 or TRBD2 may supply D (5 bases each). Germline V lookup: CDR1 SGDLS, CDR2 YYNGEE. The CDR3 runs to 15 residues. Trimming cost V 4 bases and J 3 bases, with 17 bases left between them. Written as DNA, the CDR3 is TGTGCCAGCAGCTCGTCGGGACGGAGGCTCTACGAGCAGTACTTC. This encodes CASSSSGRRLYEQYF.

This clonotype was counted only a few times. The DNA of the CDR3 is TGTGCCAGCAGCCGCGACAGGGGATATCGGAATGAGCAGTTCTTC. Amino acid sequence: CASSRDRGYRNEQFF. The genes are TRBV6-2 or TRBV6-3 and TRBJ2-1; 8 nucleotides align to TRBD1. CDR1 is MNHEY, CDR2 SVGEGT, per germline. CDR3 size: 15 residues. Trimming at V came to 6 bases and at J to 7 bases, leaving 11 bases not matched to a gene.

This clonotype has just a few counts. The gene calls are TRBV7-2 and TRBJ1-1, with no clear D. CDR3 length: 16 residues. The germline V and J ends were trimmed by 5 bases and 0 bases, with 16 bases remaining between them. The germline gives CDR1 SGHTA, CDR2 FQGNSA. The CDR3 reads CASSPLHGSMNTEAFF. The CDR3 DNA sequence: TGTGCCAGCAGCCCCCTACACGGCAGTATGAACACTGAAGCTTTCTTT.

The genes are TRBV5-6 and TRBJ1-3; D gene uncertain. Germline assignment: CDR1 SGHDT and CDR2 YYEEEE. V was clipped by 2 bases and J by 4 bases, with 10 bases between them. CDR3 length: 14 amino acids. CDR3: CASSFGEQGNTIYF. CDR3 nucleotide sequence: TGTGCCAGCAGCTTCGGGGAGCAAGGAAACACCATATATTTT.

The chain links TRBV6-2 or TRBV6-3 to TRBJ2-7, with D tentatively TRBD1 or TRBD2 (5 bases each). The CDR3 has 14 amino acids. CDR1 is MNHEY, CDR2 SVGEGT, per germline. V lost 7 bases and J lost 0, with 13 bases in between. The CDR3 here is CASNRDGRSYEQYF. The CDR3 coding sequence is TGTGCCAGCAACCGGGACGGCCGCTCCTACGAGCAGTACTTC.

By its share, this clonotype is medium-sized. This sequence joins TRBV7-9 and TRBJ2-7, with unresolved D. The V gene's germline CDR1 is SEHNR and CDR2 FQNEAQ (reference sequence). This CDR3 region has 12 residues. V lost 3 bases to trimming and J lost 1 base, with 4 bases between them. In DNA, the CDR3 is TGTGCCAGCAGCTTTACGTCCTACGAGCAGTACTTC. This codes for CASSFTSYEQYF.

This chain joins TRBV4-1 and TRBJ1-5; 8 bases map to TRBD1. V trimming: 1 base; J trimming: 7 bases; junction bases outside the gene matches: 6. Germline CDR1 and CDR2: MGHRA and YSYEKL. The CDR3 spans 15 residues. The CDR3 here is CASSQGLGQGQPQHF. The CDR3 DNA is TGCGCCAGCAGCCAAGGGCTCGGACAGGGACAGCCCCAGCATTTT.

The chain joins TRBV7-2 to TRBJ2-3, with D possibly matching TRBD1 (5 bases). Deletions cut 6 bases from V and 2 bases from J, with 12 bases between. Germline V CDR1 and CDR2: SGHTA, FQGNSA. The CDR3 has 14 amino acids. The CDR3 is CASRPATATDTQYF. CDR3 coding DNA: TGTGCCAGCAGGCCCGCGACAGCCACAGATACGCAGTATTTT. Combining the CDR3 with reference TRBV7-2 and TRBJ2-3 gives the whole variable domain GAGVSQSPSNKVTEKGKDVELRCDPISGHTALYWYRQSLGQGLEFLIYFQGNSAPDKSGLPSDRFSAERTGGSVSTLTIQRTQQEDSAVYLCASRPATATDTQYFGPGTRLTVL.